This is a list of T cell receptor beta chains from one sample in a study of patients and donors after allogeneic stem cell transplantation. Each CDR3 protein is one row after TCRdb ran MiXCR on the RT-PCR reads. The sample lists about 40,000 distinct CDR3 sequences, under 35% seen once, with about two thirds in the top ten. The sequencing input was blood, either unsorted or a sorted T cell fraction (not recorded which). The receptors were gathered from a human donor who was either an allogeneic HSCT recipient or a stem cell or donor lymphocyte infusion donor (not recorded which). It is not recorded whose cells these are; they may come from a transplant donor. Each CDR3 is given with its conserved first and last residue. Fields, in order: clone size, J gene, D gene, V gene, CDR3 protein, CDR3 DNA. D genes are given only for firm matches. Rows may omit the clone size; those that give it use once, few, many or a size class.

many,TRBJ1-3,.,TRBV20-1,CSARDKVVSGNTIYF,TGCAGTGCTAGGGACAAGGTGGTCTCTGGAAACACCATATATTTT
.,TRBJ2-1,TRBD1,TRBV7-9,CASRLQGAENEQFF,TGTGCCAGCCGGCTACAGGGGGCTGAAAATGAGCAGTTCTTC
.,TRBJ2-7,.,TRBV20-1,CSATRTENYEQYF,TGCAGTGCTACCCGGACTGAGAACTACGAGCAGTACTTC
.,TRBJ2-5,TRBD2,TRBV6-5,CASSSGGKETQYF,TGTGCCAGCAGTTCGGGGGGTAAAGAGACCCAGTACTTC
.,TRBJ2-7,.,TRBV20-1,CSARGTTPGEQYF,TGCAGTGCTAGAGGGACTACGCCTGGAGAGCAGTACTTC
few,TRBJ1-1,.,TRBV7-8,CASSSQEEVNTEAFF,TGTGCCAGCAGCTCTCAAGAGGAGGTGAACACTGAAGCTTTCTTT
few,TRBJ1-2,.,TRBV29-1,CSVARGGYTF,TGCAGCGTCGCCCGGGGAGGCTACACCTTC
many,TRBJ1-4,.,TRBV20-1,CSARTDGRRPNEKLFF,TGCAGTGCTAGGACTGATGGGAGGCGGCCTAATGAAAAACTGTTTTTT
few,TRBJ1-3,TRBD1,TRBV29-1,CSVSGQGTSGNTIYF,TGCAGCGTTTCTGGACAGGGTACTTCTGGAAACACCATATATTTT
few,TRBJ2-6,.,TRBV12-3/TRBV12-4,CASSLDTFFRANVLTF,TGTGCCAGCAGTCTCGACACCTTCTTTCGGGCCAACGTCCTGACTTTC
few,TRBJ2-7,TRBD2,TRBV4-3,CASSHEAGTSPSYEQYF,TGCGCCAGCAGCCATGAGGCCGGGACTAGCCCTTCGTACGAGCAGTACTTC
.,TRBJ2-4,TRBD1,TRBV12-3/TRBV12-4,CASRHPGQGPNIQYF,TGTGCCAGCAGACACCCGGGACAGGGGCCCAACATTCAGTACTTC
.,TRBJ2-1,.,TRBV7-3,CASSLTGARIDNEQFF,TGTGCCAGCAGCTTAACAGGGGCTAGAATCGACAATGAGCAGTTCTTC
.,TRBJ2-1,TRBD2,TRBV10-3,CAISELGLAGYNEQFF,TGTGCCATCAGTGAGTTAGGACTAGCGGGTTACAATGAGCAGTTCTTC
few,TRBJ1-5,TRBD1,TRBV28,CASGGPYSNQPQHF,TGTGCCTCAGGGGGCCCATATAGCAATCAGCCCCAGCATTTT
.,TRBJ2-1,.,TRBV7-9,CASRDSRHSSYNEQFF,TGTGCCAGCAGGGATTCCAGGCATAGCTCCTACAATGAGCAGTTCTTC
few,TRBJ2-1,TRBD2,TRBV12-3/TRBV12-4,CASSYSGRPYNEQFF,TGTGCCAGCAGTTACAGCGGGAGACCCTACAATGAGCAGTTCTTC
few,TRBJ2-2,.,TRBV4-3,CASGSSTHLNTGELFF,TGCGCCAGCGGTTCATCCACCCATCTAAACACCGGGGAGCTGTTTTTT